This is a list of T cell receptor beta chains from one sample in a study of beta chain features in type 1 diabetes. Assay used: immunoSEQ multiplex PCR; TCRdb lists only in-frame clones, some missing. In the table there are under 350,000 clones, about 13% of which are singletons. Sequenced input: naive CD4+ T cells from blood. The receptor set was obtained from a man aged 25 to 40 with type 1 diabetes. The CDR3 runs from the conserved cysteine through the conserved F or W. Each record gives: D gene, clone size, V gene, CDR3 length, J gene, CDR3 protein, CDR3 DNA. A D gene is named only where the DNA matches it firmly. A clone size is listed for some rows: how often the clone was seen (once, few, many), or a class if it is expanded.

.	few	TRBV29-1	15	TRBJ1-5	CSVTTSVGAGGPQHF	TGCAGCGTCACGACTTCGGTTGGCGCCGGGGGGCCCCAGCATTTT
TRBD2	few	TRBV7-2	15	TRBJ2-7	CASSLVAGGPYEQYF	TGTGCCAGCAGCTTAGTAGCGGGAGGGCCCTACGAGCAGTACTTC
.	.	TRBV5-4	15	TRBJ1-3	CASSRMREPGNTIYF	TGTGCCAGCAGCAGGATGAGGGAACCTGGAAACACCATATATTTT
.	.	TRBV28	14	TRBJ1-2	CASWEKQENYGYTF	TGTGCCAGCTGGGAGAAGCAAGAAAACTATGGCTACACCTTC
TRBD1	few	TRBV2	14	TRBJ2-7	CASSAQGSIYEQYF	TGTGCCAGCAGTGCACAGGGGAGCATCTACGAGCAGTACTTC
.	few	TRBV4-3	17	TRBJ2-3	CASSHLPVQGSADTQYF	TGCGCCAGCAGCCACCTCCCGGTGCAGGGTTCGGCAGATACGCAGTATTTT
TRBD2	.	TRBV5-1	16	TRBJ2-3	CASSFGSGASTDTQYF	TGCGCCAGCAGCTTCGGTAGCGGGGCTAGCACAGATACGCAGTATTTT
TRBD1	few	TRBV15	13	TRBJ2-2	CATGTGWTGELFF	TGTGCCACCGGGACAGGTTGGACCGGGGAGCTGTTTTTT
.	.	TRBV18	15	TRBJ2-2	CASSLSQDNTGELFF	TGTGCCAGCTCACTATCACAGGATAACACCGGGGAGCTGTTTTTT
TRBD2	.	TRBV7-8	16	TRBJ2-7	CASSLATSGGSYEQYF	TGTGCCAGCAGCTTAGCAACTAGCGGGGGCTCCTACGAGCAGTACTTC